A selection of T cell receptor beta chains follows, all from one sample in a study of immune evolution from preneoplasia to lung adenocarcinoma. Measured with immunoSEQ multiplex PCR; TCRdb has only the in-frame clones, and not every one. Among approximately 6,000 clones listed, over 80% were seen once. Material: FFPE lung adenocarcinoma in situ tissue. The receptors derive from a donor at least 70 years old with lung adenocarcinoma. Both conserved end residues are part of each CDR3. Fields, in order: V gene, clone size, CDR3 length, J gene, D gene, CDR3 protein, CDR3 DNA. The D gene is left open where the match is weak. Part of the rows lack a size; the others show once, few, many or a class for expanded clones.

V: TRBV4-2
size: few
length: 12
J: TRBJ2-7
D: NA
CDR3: CASSQGTYEQYF
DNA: TGTGCCAGCAGCCAGGGGACCTACGAGCAGTACTTC

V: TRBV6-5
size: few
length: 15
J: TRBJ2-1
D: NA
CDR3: CASSYSGGKGYEQFF
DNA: TGTGCCAGCAGTTACTCGGGCGGGAAGGGCTACGAGCAGTTCTTC

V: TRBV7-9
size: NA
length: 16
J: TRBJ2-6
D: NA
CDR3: CASSLLQGSGANVLTF
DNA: TGTGCCAGCAGCCTTCTTCAGGGCTCCGGGGCCAACGTCCTGACTTTC

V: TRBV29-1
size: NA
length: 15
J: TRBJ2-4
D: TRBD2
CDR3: CSVESGLAGVGIQYF
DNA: TGCAGCGTTGAATCGGGACTAGCGGGAGTCGGCATTCAGTACTTC

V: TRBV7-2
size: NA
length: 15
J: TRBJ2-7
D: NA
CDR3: CASSLGPGVSYEQYF
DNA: TGTGCCAGCAGCTTGGGACCGGGTGTTTCCTACGAGCAGTACTTC

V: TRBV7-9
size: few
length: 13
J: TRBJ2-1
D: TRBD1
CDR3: CASSYQTGLEQFF
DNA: TGTGCCAGCAGCTACCAGACAGGGCTTGAGCAGTTCTTC

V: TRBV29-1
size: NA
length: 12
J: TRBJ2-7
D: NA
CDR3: CSVEGVAYEQYF
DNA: TGCAGCGTTGAGGGAGTAGCCTACGAGCAGTACTTC

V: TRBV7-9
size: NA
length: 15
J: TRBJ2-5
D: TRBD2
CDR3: CASSLTGLAQETQYF
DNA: TGTGCCAGCAGCTTAACGGGACTAGCACAAGAGACCCAGTACTTC

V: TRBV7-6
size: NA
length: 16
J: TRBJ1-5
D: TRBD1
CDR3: CASSPPPDRVNQPQHF
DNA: TGTGCCAGCAGCCCCCCCCCGGACAGGGTCAATCAGCCCCAGCATTTT

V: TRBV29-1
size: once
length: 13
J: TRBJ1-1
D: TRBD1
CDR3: CSTQTGQNTEAFF
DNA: TGCAGCACCCAGACAGGGCAAAACACTGAAGCTTTCTTT

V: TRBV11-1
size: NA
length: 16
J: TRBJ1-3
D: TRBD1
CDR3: CASSYRQGESGNTIYF
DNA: TGTGCCAGCAGTTATCGACAGGGCGAATCTGGAAACACCATATATTTT

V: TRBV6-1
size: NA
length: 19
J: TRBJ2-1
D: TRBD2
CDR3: CASSGPGLAGTQAYNEQFF
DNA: TGTGCCAGCAGTGGGCCGGGACTAGCGGGCACCCAAGCCTACAATGAGCAGTTCTTC

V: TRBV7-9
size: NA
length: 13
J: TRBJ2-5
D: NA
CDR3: CASSGRQWETQYF
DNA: TGTGCCAGCAGCGGCAGACAGTGGGAGACCCAGTACTTC

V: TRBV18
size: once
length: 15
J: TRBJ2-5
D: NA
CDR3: CASAASGPNQETQYF
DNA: TGTGCCAGCGCCGCCTCGGGGCCGAACCAAGAGACCCAGTACTTC

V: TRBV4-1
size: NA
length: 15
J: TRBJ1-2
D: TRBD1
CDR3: CASSQPDRGGYGYTF
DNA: TGCGCCAGCAGCCAGCCAGACAGGGGTGGGTATGGCTACACCTTC

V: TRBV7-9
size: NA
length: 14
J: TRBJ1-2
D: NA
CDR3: CASSLTGGNYGYTF
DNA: TGTGCCAGCAGCTTAACAGGAGGGAACTATGGCTACACCTTC

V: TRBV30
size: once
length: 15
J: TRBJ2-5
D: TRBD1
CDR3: CAWSVNRGPQETQYF
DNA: TGTGCCTGGAGTGTTAACAGGGGGCCGCAAGAGACCCAGTACTTC

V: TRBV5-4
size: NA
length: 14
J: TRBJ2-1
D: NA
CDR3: CASSSKSSYNEQFF
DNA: TGTGCCAGCAGCTCGAAGAGCTCCTACAATGAGCAGTTCTTC

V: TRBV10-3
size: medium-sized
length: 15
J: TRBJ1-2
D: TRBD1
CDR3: CAISVWDRAPGGYTF
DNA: TGTGCCATCAGTGTATGGGACAGGGCCCCGGGTGGCTACACCTTC

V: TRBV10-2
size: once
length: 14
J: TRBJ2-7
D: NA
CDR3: CASSTTRLPYEQYF
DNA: TGCGCCAGCAGTACTACTAGACTTCCCTACGAGCAGTACTTC

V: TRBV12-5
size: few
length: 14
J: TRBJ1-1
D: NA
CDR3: CASGYIRGNTEAFF
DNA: TGTGCTAGTGGTTATATTAGAGGGAACACTGAAGCTTTCTTT

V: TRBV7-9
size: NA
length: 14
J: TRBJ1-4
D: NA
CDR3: CASSLVPGTDLVFF
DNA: TGTGCCAGCAGCTTAGTCCCTGGGACGGACCTGGTGTTTTTT

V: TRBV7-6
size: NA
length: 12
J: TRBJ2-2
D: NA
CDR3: CASIQNTGELFF
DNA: TGTGCCAGCATACAGAACACCGGGGAGCTGTTTTTT

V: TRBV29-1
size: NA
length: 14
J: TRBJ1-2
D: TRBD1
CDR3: CSVHRQGTNYGYTF
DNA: TGCAGCGTTCACCGACAGGGCACTAACTATGGCTACACCTTC

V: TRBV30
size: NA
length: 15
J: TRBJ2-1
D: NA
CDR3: CAWSSERSVVDEQFF
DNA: TGTGCCTGGAGTTCGGAACGGAGCGTGGTCGATGAGCAGTTCTTC

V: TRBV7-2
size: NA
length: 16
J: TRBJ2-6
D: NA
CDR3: CASSLASRSGANVLTF
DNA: TGTGCCAGCAGCTTAGCGAGCAGGTCTGGGGCCAACGTCCTGACTTTC

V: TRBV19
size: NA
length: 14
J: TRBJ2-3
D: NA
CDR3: CASSRAPSTDTQYF
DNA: TGTGCCAGTAGTAGGGCCCCTAGCACAGATACGCAGTATTTT

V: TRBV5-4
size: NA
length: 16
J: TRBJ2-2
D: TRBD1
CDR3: CASSRGGTGSTGELFF
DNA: TGTGCCAGCAGCCGGGGCGGGACAGGGAGCACCGGGGAGCTGTTTTTT

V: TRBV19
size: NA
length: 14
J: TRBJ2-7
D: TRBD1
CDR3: CASSTPGQGYEQYF
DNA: TGTGCCAGTAGTACGCCGGGACAGGGTTACGAGCAGTACTTC

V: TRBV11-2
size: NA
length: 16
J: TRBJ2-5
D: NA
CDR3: CASSLGTVTYQETQYF
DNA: TGTGCCAGCAGCTTAGGGACAGTTACGTACCAAGAGACCCAGTACTTC

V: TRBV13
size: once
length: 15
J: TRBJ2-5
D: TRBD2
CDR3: CASSSRLAGRETQYF
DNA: TGTGCCAGCAGCTCCCGACTAGCGGGACGGGAGACCCAGTACTTC

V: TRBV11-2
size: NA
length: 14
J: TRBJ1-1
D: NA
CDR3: CASSLLQGNTEAFF
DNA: TGTGCCAGCAGCTTACTCCAGGGGAACACTGAAGCTTTCTTT

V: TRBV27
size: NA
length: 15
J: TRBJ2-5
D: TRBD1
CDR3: CASSNRQGAWETQYF
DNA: TGTGCCAGCAGTAACAGACAGGGGGCGTGGGAGACCCAGTACTTC

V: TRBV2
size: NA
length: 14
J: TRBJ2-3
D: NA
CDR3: CATPALGRTDTQYF
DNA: TGTGCCACCCCCGCGTTGGGGAGAACAGATACGCAGTATTTT

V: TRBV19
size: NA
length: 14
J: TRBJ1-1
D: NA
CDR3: CASSKGLQNTEAFF
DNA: TGTGCCAGTAGTAAGGGACTGCAGAACACTGAAGCTTTCTTT

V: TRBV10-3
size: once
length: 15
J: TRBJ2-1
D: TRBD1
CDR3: CAISSSGTGQNEQFF
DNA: TGTGCCATCAGTTCTTCCGGGACAGGGCAGAATGAGCAGTTCTTC

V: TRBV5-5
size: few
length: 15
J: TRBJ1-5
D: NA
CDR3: CASSLEGNSNQPQHF
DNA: TGTGCCAGCAGCTTGGAGGGGAACAGCAATCAGCCCCAGCATTTT

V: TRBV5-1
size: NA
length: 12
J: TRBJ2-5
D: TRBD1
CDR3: CASRTGGETQYF
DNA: TGCGCCAGCAGGACAGGGGGCGAGACCCAGTACTTC

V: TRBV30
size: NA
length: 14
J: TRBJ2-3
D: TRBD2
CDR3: CAWSSAGGTDTQYF
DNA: TGTGCCTGGAGTTCAGCGGGAGGGACAGATACGCAGTATTTT

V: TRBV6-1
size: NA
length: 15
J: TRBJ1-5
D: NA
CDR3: CASSEGSGGNQPQHF
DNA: TGTGCCAGCAGTGAAGGAAGTGGGGGCAATCAGCCCCAGCATTTT

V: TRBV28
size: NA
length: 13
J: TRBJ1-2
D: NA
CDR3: CASSPGLLYGYTF
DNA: TGTGCCAGCAGTCCGGGCCTACTTTATGGCTACACCTTC

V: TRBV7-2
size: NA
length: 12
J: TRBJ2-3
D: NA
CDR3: CASSASTDTQYF
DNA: TGTGCCAGCAGCGCTAGCACAGATACGCAGTATTTT

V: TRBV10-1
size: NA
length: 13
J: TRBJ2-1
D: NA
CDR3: CASSEDSHNEQFF
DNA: TGCGCCAGCAGTGAGGACAGTCACAATGAGCAGTTCTTC